The rows below give T cell receptor beta chains drawn from one sample of a study of blood T cell repertoires in COVID-19. Only in-frame clones appear in the TCRdb table, and some are missing; sequencing was by immunoSEQ multiplex PCR. Of 70,000 to 85,000 clones in the sample, 91% are singletons; the top ten hold 4.8%. Sequenced material: peripheral blood. These receptors were taken from a woman aged 55-69 years with active COVID-19. Each CDR3 is given with its conserved first and last residue. The order of the fields is J gene, V gene, CDR3 protein.

>TRBJ1-6|TRBV30
CAWRGTGYSPLHF
>TRBJ1-1|TRBV6-6
CASSYRAGNTEAFF
>TRBJ1-2|TRBV29-1
CSVASNYGYTF
>TRBJ2-7|TRBV5-1
CASREGDPYEQYF
>TRBJ2-1|TRBV6-2/TRBV6-3
CASSYSPLAGRSYNEQFF
>TRBJ2-1|TRBV19
CASSRLAGEPSSYNEQFF
>TRBJ1-5|TRBV3-1/TRBV3-2
CASSQSGRNQPQHF
>TRBJ2-7|TRBV5-1
CASSLQSRGYEQYF
>TRBJ2-7|TRBV5-1
CASSSLGTGITYEQYF
>TRBJ2-5|TRBV20-1
CSATLQETQYF
>TRBJ2-4|TRBV30
CAWRPPGANIQYF
>TRBJ2-1|TRBV28
CASRRGGTGRNEQFF
>TRBJ1-1|TRBV19
CASSIEGAAMNTEAFF
>TRBJ2-7|TRBV19
CASSIVSGDREQYF
>TRBJ2-2|TRBV7-2
CASSLALAGAYTGELFF
>TRBJ2-7|TRBV5-1
CASSSRSSYEQYF
>TRBJ2-2|TRBV19
CASKIGANTGELFF
>TRBJ2-1|TRBV19
CASAGLAGINEQFF
>TRBJ1-3|TRBV28
CASSFGGPGNTIYF
>TRBJ1-3|TRBV7-8
CASSFRGTGNTIYF
>TRBJ1-5|TRBV5-1
CASSLGTGIQPQHF
>TRBJ1-2|TRBV5-1
CASSFQGGYTF
>TRBJ2-7|TRBV19
CASSMTGFYEQYF
>TRBJ2-7|TRBV5-1
CASSLGGQTISYEQYF
>TRBJ1-5|TRBV19
CASSKVTGRQPQHF
>TRBJ2-3|TRBV7-2
CASSSRLADTQYF
>TRBJ2-1|TRBV7-6
CASSPDRLKQFF
>TRBJ2-2|TRBV5-1
CASSLVSGSGELFF
>TRBJ2-3|TRBV11-2
CASSSLADPTDTQYF
>TRBJ2-6|TRBV24-1
CATSTGGTGANVLTF
>TRBJ2-1|TRBV12-3/TRBV12-4
CASRPQGDEQFF
>TRBJ1-1|TRBV25-1
CASSPRTGPGDTEAFF
>TRBJ2-4|TRBV6-2/TRBV6-3
CASSYWGGLAKNIQYF
>TRBJ2-5|TRBV2
CASSRGQQQETQYF
>TRBJ2-7|TRBV24-1
CATSGTGADYEQYF
>TRBJ1-1|TRBV28
CASSLYDEAFF
>TRBJ2-1|TRBV10-3
CAISEYSGSANEQFF
>TRBJ1-1|TRBV18
CASSYLGQGTEAFF